This TCR beta chain is from a study of vaccination effects on CD4 cells after COVID-19 (dated by TCRdb to between 2021 and 2022). For the study in its entirety: Two doses of either the BNT162b2 or the mRNA-1273 mRNA SARS-CoV-2 vaccine were administered to participants. Pre-vaccine samples from two convalescent patients were drawn 16 days and one week before the first dose, 142 and 148 days after COVID-19 diagnosis. The study compared SARS-CoV-2 spike-specific CD4+ TCR repertoires before and after mRNA vaccination in COVID-19 convalescent patients and infection-naive vaccine recipients. A total of 10 COVID-19 convalescent patients and a handful of SARS-CoV-2-naive healthy vaccine recipients were included in the full study. Cultures from other donors in the study were sequenced with the Oncomine TCR Beta short-read assay on an Illumina iSeq 100.

The method behind the library was the immunoSEQ multiplex PCR assay. DNA from the cultured and isolated CD4+ T cells underwent TCR beta CDR3 sequencing. The source study handled its data this way. The analysis removed non-productive TCR sequences, trimmed reads to the CDR3 region, and retained only CDR3s that were 7 or more amino acids long. Antigen-specific clonotypes were identified with the MANAFEST web app by comparing expansion in peptide wells against reference cultures. To be called positive, a clone needed expansion at FDR<0.05 compared with the reference and with all other wells, an odds ratio greater than 5, and a frequency greater than 0.1% in two replicate wells. A clonotype was called cross-reactive if it was significantly expanded both in SARS-CoV-2 spike wells and in at least one common cold coronavirus spike condition. CDR3 similarity was assessed by Levenshtein distance with the stringdist R package, and unrooted trees were built with ape in R 3.6.1. This immuneACCESS table, as held by TCRdb, lists in-frame sequences with V and J called but not all clones. Of the missing ones, under half trace to an unresolved V gene in checked studies; the others have no known cause. The D gene and trimming were derived from the DNA, and the V and J assignments and clone size from that table. The sample data list 22,000 or so clones, and roughly 69% of these were observed just once. In total, the top ten clones hold around two fifths of the sample.

General conclusions and limits of the study: Only a small number of convalescent patients were included, and no early post-infection timepoints were available, which limited the study. For convalescent patients, new clones induced by the vaccine made up most of the post-vaccine spike-reactive repertoire, and these new clones were largely distinct from the clones induced by infection. Marked clonal contraction was observed in both infection-induced and vaccine-induced clones at late post-vaccination timepoints, consistent with waning T cell responses.

In the ViraFEST assay, PBMC were stimulated with viral peptide pools, and antigen-specific CD4+ T cell clonotypes were then identified by expansion using TCR sequencing. After approximately 11 days of culture, CD4+ T cells were isolated with the EasySep CD4+ T cell isolation kit. Convalescent patients had PCR-confirmed SARS-CoV-2 infection between March and December 2020, before Alpha, Beta and Delta variants emerged in the United States. Two million PBMC per well were cultured in IMDM with about 5% human AB serum, around 10 IU/ml IL-2 and gentamicin, plus 10 ug/ml peptides. Half of the culture medium was replaced with fresh IL-2-containing medium on days 3 and 7. Each peptide stimulation condition was cultured in triplicate wells unless otherwise noted. Using Ficoll-Paque Plus gradient centrifugation, PBMC were separated from whole blood and then either used fresh or cryopreserved at -140C. Genomic DNA was extracted from cultured CD4+ T cells with the QIAamp micro DNA kit.

Concerning this clone itself: This receptor's antigen is unknown. Base qualities are not recorded, but no much larger clone differs from it by a single base.

From the cysteine up to the phenylalanine, the CDR3 has a length of 15 residues. Solely the CDR3 DNA is kept, with 45 bases framed from the first base. A distance of 13 bases separates the germline ends of V and J, which lose 7 bases and 0 bases respectively. Looking up the germline V gene yields CDR1 MNHEY and CDR2 SVGAGI. The chain is encoded by TRBV6-5 joined to TRBJ2-4, with the identity of the D gene unclear. The input for sequencing was CD4+ T cells from PBMCs cultured with a peptide pool, taken before COVID-19 vaccination. The source is a human donor who had a prior SARS-CoV-2 infection. For the CDR3, the sequence is CASNARPLAKNIQYF. Here is the DNA: TGTGCCAGCAATGCCAGACCCTTAGCCAAAAACATTCAGTACTTC.